The 28 T cell receptor beta chains given below trace back to one sample, sequenced in a study of identical twins. TCRdb itself ran the 5' RACE reads through MiXCR, one entry per CDR3 protein. The data show 1.5 million to 2 million distinct CDR3 sequences, roughly a third seen once. The source material was cord blood. The receptors were gathered from a newborn girl in good health.

This clonotype has just a few counts. The V call is TRBV6-5, the J call TRBJ2-7; 8 bases are a match to TRBD2. Germline V gene sequence: CDR1 MNHEY, CDR2 SVGAGI. The CDR3 is made up of 16 amino acids. With V trimmed by 0 bases and J by 1 base, 5 bases remained unmatched. CDR3 in amino acids: CASSYSRAGGSYEQYF. DNA for the CDR3: TGTGCCAGCAGTTACTCGAGGGCGGGAGGATCCTACGAGCAGTACTTC.

The chain employs TRBV20-1 and TRBJ1-5; D is perhaps TRBD1 (5 bases). CDR1 is DFQATT, CDR2 SNEGSKA, per germline (reference sequence). The CDR3 is 15 residues long. Trimming cost V 1 base and J 0 bases, with 10 bases left between them. CDR3 DNA: TGCAGTGCTAGAGGTGGGGGGTATAGCAATCAGCCCCAGCATTTT. Its translation is CSARGGGYSNQPQHF.

The rearrangement joins TRBV5-1 to TRBJ2-5; 12 bases fit TRBD2. This CDR3 is built from 15 residues. The J segment lost 11 bases and the V segment lost 3 bases, leaving 11 bases of the junction unmatched. Germline loops: CDR1 SGHRS, CDR2 YFSETQ. The CDR3 nucleotides read TGCGCCAGCAGCTCGCGACTAGCGGGAGCCCATGAGCAGTACTTC. Protein sequence: CASSSRLAGAHEQYF.

This chain connects TRBV11-2 to TRBJ2-2; D ambiguous. The germline gives CDR1 SGHAT, CDR2 FQNNGV. This CDR3 has 15 residues. Trimming stripped 3 bases from V and 0 bases from J, with 8 bases between. CDR3 bases: TGTGCCAGCAGCTTGATAACCACGAACACCGGGGAGCTGTTTTTT. Its translation is CASSLITTNTGELFF.

This chain joins TRBV2 and TRBJ1-2; perhaps TRBD1 as D (6 bases). The CDR3 is 13 amino acids. The germline CDR1 and CDR2 sequences are SNHLY and FYNNEI. Trimming took 7 bases from V and 2 from J, leaving 11 bases between them. In DNA form, the CDR3 reads TGTGCCAGCATGACAGGTACCAACTATGGCTACACCTTC. It encodes CASMTGTNYGYTF.

Comment on this clonotype: At one boundary the junction diverges from the germline segment, which might be a read error. V and J are TRBV24-1 and TRBJ2-5, with D possibly being TRBD2 (5 bases). CDR1 and CDR2 from the germline V gene are KGHDR and SFDVKD. The CDR3 contains 14 residues. In nucleotides, the CDR3 is TGTGCCACCAGTGATCCAGGACTGCAAGAGACCCTGTACTTC. This sequence encodes CATSDPGLQETLYF.

V gene TRBV6-2 or TRBV6-3 combines with J gene TRBJ2-1, with 11 bases that match TRBD2. The CDR3 consists of 17 residues. Trimming took 2 bases from V and 13 from J; bases not matched to a gene: 16. Germline-derived CDR1 and CDR2 are MNHEY and SVGEGT. The CDR3 sequence is CASSYGRLAGFSETQFF. CDR3 coding DNA: TGTGCCAGCAGTTACGGGAGACTAGCGGGGTTTTCAGAGACCCAGTTCTTC.

This clonotype has a count of ten or more. The V gene is TRBV5-1, the J gene TRBJ2-5, with D unclear. The CDR3 runs 11 residues. Germline CDR1 SGHRS, CDR2 YFSETQ. Trimming cost V 6 bases and J 5 bases, with 8 bases left between them. The CDR3 DNA follows: TGCGCCAGCACAGGTCCGGAGACCCAGTACTTC. This translates into CASTGPETQYF.

This clonotype has more than one count but fewer than ten. The chain uses TRBV20-1 and TRBJ2-1; D not certain. V lost 0 bases and J 3 bases, leaving 15 bases between the germline ends. The CDR3 extends over 16 amino acids. Per the germline V gene, CDR1 is DFQATT and CDR2 is SNEGSKA (reference sequence). The CDR3 loop reads CSARDLGQTYYNEQFF. For the CDR3, the DNA is TGCAGTGCTAGAGATCTCGGGCAGACCTACTACAATGAGCAGTTCTTC.

The rearrangement uses TRBV9 and TRBJ2-3; 7 nucleotides match TRBD2. This CDR3 region has 14 residues. Germline CDR1 SGDLS, CDR2 YYNGEE. With V trimmed by 3 bases and J by 2 bases, 3 bases remained unmatched. The CDR3: CASSGTSFTDTQYF. For the CDR3, the DNA is TGTGCCAGCAGCGGGACTAGTTTCACAGATACGCAGTATTTT.

The J gene is TRBJ2-3, the V gene TRBV2; TRBD2 matches at 12 bases. Losses at the gene ends were 10 bases for V and 2 bases for J; bases not matched to a gene: 7. CDR1 is SNHLY and CDR2 is FYNNEI in the germline V gene. The CDR3 extends over 15 amino acids. CDR3: CATSRTSGITDTQYF. The CDR3, as DNA: TGTGCCACGTCGCGGACTAGCGGGATCACAGATACGCAGTATTTT.

The rearrangement links TRBV21-1 to TRBJ2-7. TRBV21-1 is termed a pseudogene. This CDR3 comprises 9 residues. CDR3 in DNA: TGTGCCAGCAGCAGAGAGCAGTACTTC. This gives the protein CASSREQYF.

The V gene is TRBV27, the J gene TRBJ2-2; 10 nucleotides line up with TRBD2. The CDR3 contains 14 residues. Germline trimming cut 8 bases from V and 4 bases from J; bases unmatched to any gene: 4. The germline V gene encodes CDR1 MNHEY and CDR2 SMNVEV (reference sequence). CDR3 loop: CASSSGRGTGELFF. CDR3 coding DNA: TGTGCCAGCTCCAGCGGGAGGGGCACCGGGGAGCTGTTTTTT.

This clonotype was detected many times. CDR3 region: CASSYWGGATNTQYF. The CDR3 DNA reads TGTGCCAGCAGTTACTGGGGGGGGGCAACAAATACGCAGTATTTT. The V gene is TRBV6-6, the J gene TRBJ2-3, with D perhaps TRBD2 (7 bases). Trimming cost V 1 base and J 7 bases, with 15 bases left between them. Germline values: CDR1 MNHNY, CDR2 SVGAGI (reference sequence). The CDR3 runs 15 residues.

This clonotype was counted only a few times. The chain combines TRBV5-1 with TRBJ2-5, with D perhaps matching TRBD2 (6 bases). The germline V and J ends were trimmed by 3 bases and 11 bases, with 17 bases remaining between them. CDR1 and CDR2 (germline): SGHRS, YFSETQ. This CDR3 is built from 13 residues. Here the CDR3 reads CASSSTGLYEQYF. In DNA form, the CDR3 reads TGCGCCAGCAGCTCTACTGGACTATATGAGCAGTACTTC.

The chain recombines TRBV10-3 with TRBJ2-5; D not certain. This CDR3 region has 17 residues. V lost 0 bases and J 2 bases, leaving 16 bases between the germline ends. The germline CDR1 and CDR2 sequences are ENHRY and SYGVKD. The CDR3 DNA reads as TGTGCCATCAGTGAGTCGACCGCAGGCCTCTATCAAGAGACCCAGTACTTC. It codes for CAISESTAGLYQETQYF.

V gene TRBV19 combines with J gene TRBJ2-1; D is ambiguous. The CDR3 runs to 14 residues. CDR1 is LNHDA, CDR2 SQIVND, per germline (reference sequence). Between the trimmed V and J ends, which lost 4 bases and 6 bases, there was a span of 13 bases. The CDR3 reads CASSTGSRGNEQFF. The CDR3 DNA reads TGTGCCAGTAGTACGGGTTCCAGAGGCAATGAGCAGTTCTTC. Drawing the rest from reference TRBV19 and TRBJ2-1, the complete variable domain is DGGITQSPKYLFRKEGQNVTLSCEQNLNHDAMYWYRQDPGQGLRLIYYSQIVNDFQKGDIAEGYSVSREKKESFPLTVTSAQKNPTAFYLCASSTGSRGNEQFFGPGTRLTVL.

This chain uses TRBV6-1 with TRBJ2-2; either TRBD1 or TRBD2 may supply D (6 bases each). The CDR3 runs 15 residues. V was cut by 7 bases and J by 3 bases, with 15 bases left in between. CDR1 is MNHNS, CDR2 SASEGT, per germline. The DNA for the CDR3 is TGTGCCAGCAAATCGGGGGCTCGGGACACCGGGGAGCTGTTTTTT. It codes for CASKSGARDTGELFF.

This clonotype was picked up a small number of times. The chain uses TRBV28 and TRBJ1-4; TRBD1 might be the D (6 bases). The CDR3 sequence is 14 residues long. Germline CDR1 MDHEN, CDR2 SYDVKM. V lost 3 bases, J lost 6 bases, and 11 bases lay in between. The CDR3 loop is CASSFLGGDEKLFF. CDR3 nucleotides: TGTGCCAGCAGTTTTCTAGGGGGAGATGAAAAACTGTTTTTT.

This clonotype appeared a few times. V usage is TRBV7-8 and J usage is TRBJ1-2; 9 positions agree with TRBD1. V lost 6 bases to trimming and J lost 6 bases; unmatched junction nucleotides: 5. CDR1 and CDR2 (germline): SGHVS, FQNEAQ. This CDR3 is built from 13 residues. The CDR3 reads CASRSTGGDGYTF. CDR3 nucleotide sequence: TGTGCCAGCAGGTCGACAGGGGGGGATGGCTACACCTTC.

A remark on this clonotype: A much bigger clone sits one base away, suggesting this may be a read error. This chain's CDR3 is CASSQVAGVYNEQYF. CDR3 coding DNA: TGCGCCAGCAGCCAAGTAGCGGGAGTTTACAATGAGCAGTACTTC. The rearrangement joins TRBV4-1 to TRBJ2-1, with 9 bases lining up with TRBD2. The J call is in doubt because the DNA end fits TRBJ2-7 better. This CDR3 comprises 15 residues. Germline CDR1 is MGHRA and CDR2 is YSYEKL.

The CDR3 region is CASSYSGLAGFSYEQYF. CDR3 DNA sequence: TGTGCCAGCAGTTACTCGGGACTAGCGGGGTTCTCCTACGAGCAGTACTTC. V is TRBV6-6 and J is TRBJ2-7, with TRBD2 matching over 13 bases. J was trimmed by 0 bases and V by 0 bases; bases with no gene match: 2. Germline CDR1 MNHNY, CDR2 SVGAGI (reference sequence). The CDR3 contains 17 residues.

As concerns this clonotype: At one boundary the junction diverges from the germline segment, which might be a read error. The chain employs TRBV4-1 and TRBJ2-1; D is ambiguous. The CDR3 is 13 residues long. The germline CDR1 and CDR2 sequences are MGHRA and YSYEKL. This CDR3 is CASGQEVYNEHFF. CDR3 sequence (DNA): TGCGCCAGCGGCCAAGAGGTATACAATGAGCACTTCTTC.

The chain links TRBV4-1 to TRBJ1-1; tentatively, D is TRBD1 (5 bases). V was cut by 1 base and J by 0 bases, with 9 bases left in between. Germline assignment: CDR1 MGHRA and CDR2 YSYEKL. The CDR3 length is 15 residues. The CDR3: CASSQAGTVNTEAFF. CDR3 nucleotides: TGCGCCAGCAGCCAAGCCGGGACGGTGAACACTGAAGCTTTCTTT.

Only a few counts were recorded for this clonotype. The chain is built from TRBV10-3 and TRBJ2-5; D is possibly TRBD1 or TRBD2 (5 bases each). There are 13 residues in the CDR3. V gave up 4 bases and J gave up 11 bases, with 17 bases separating them. Germline CDR1 is ENHRY and CDR2 is SYGVKD. This chain's CDR3 is CAISGRDHGEQYF. CDR3 in DNA: TGTGCCATCAGTGGCAGGGACCACGGGGAGCAGTACTTC.

This chain connects TRBV7-2 to TRBJ2-1, with D perhaps TRBD2 (6 bases). The CDR3 sequence is 17 residues long. Between the trimmed V and J ends, which lost 1 base and 10 bases, there was a span of 23 bases. Germline lookup yields CDR1 SGHTA and CDR2 FQGNSA. CDR3 bases: TGTGCCAGCAGCTTAGTAGGTTCCGGGAGAAGGGCGCCCGAGCAGTTCTTC. Its translation is CASSLVGSGRRAPEQFF.

This clonotype was seen a few times. The V gene is TRBV6-1, the J gene TRBJ2-1, with D tentatively TRBD1 (5 bases). Germline CDR1 MNHNS, CDR2 SASEGT. This CDR3 has 15 amino acids. With 6 bases removed from V and 3 bases from J, the gap between germline ends came to 15 bases. CDR3 sequence reads: CASRPRQGYYNEQFF. The DNA for the CDR3 is TGTGCCAGCAGACCCAGGCAGGGATACTACAATGAGCAGTTCTTC.

Note on this clonotype: At one boundary the junction diverges from the germline segment, which might be a read error. V usage is TRBV27 and J usage is TRBJ1-6, with 7 positions matching TRBD1. This CDR3 region has 15 residues. From germline, CDR1 is MNHEY and CDR2 SMNVEV (reference sequence). CDR3: CASSFWDSYNSPFHF. As DNA, the CDR3 is TGTGCCAGCAGTTTTTGGGACAGCTATAATTCACCCTTCCACTTT.